This TCR beta chain stems from a study of T cell repertoires in cytomegalovirus infection. About the research overall: Both CMV infection and a matching HLA type were indicated by public TCR beta signatures.

TCRdb re-derived calls from the reads in MiXCR, one entry per CDR3 protein. The table shows about 480,000 distinct CDR3 sequences, with around 30% occurring only once. As to this clonotype: Its antigen is unidentified.

The germline V gene has CDR1 DFQATT and CDR2 SNEGSKA (reference sequence). CDR3 length equals 17 residues. Trimming took 0 bases from V and 1 from J, leaving 15 bases between them. The receptor's source is a human donor in good health (CMV status not recorded). Some clones in this sample may be carry-over from other donors' samples. This rearrangement joins TRBV20-1 to TRBJ2-2, with TRBD2 as a possible D gene (5 bases). The material sequenced was cultured PBMCs, taken from culture after CMV antigen stimulation. The CDR3 reads CSARDNRWERNTGELFF. The DNA for the CDR3 is TGCAGTGCTAGAGATAATCGATGGGAGCGGAACACCGGGGAGCTGTTTTTT.